These 32 T cell receptor beta chains originate from one sample sequenced in a study of long-term antiretroviral therapy in people with HIV. The assay used was immunoSEQ (version v3.0), run at survey level. Repertoires were generated with immunoSEQ multiplex PCR, while TCRdb's copy carries only in-frame clones and drops some. The sample consists of some 31,000 clones, 95% to 98% of them appearing once. The material sequenced was unsorted PBMCs, taken 7.6 years after starting antiretroviral therapy. The receptors were sampled from a man in his thirties or forties with HIV.

The chain recombines TRBV15 with TRBJ2-2; 9 nucleotides line up with TRBD1. The CDR3 is made up of 15 amino acids. Trimming cost V 0 bases and J 6 bases; bases outside gene matches: 2. The germline gives CDR1 LNHNV, CDR2 YYDKDF (reference sequence). The CDR3 region is CATSRETGGAGELFF. CDR3 coding DNA: TGTGCCACCAGCAGAGAGACAGGGGGAGCCGGGGAGCTGTTTTTT.

The V gene is TRBV4-3, the J gene TRBJ2-1; weak D call: TRBD2 (5 bases). The germline gives CDR1 LGHNA, CDR2 YSLEER. Trimming took off 0 bases at V and 6 bases at J, with 12 bases between the two ends. CDR3 length: 15 residues. The CDR3 bases are TGCGCCAGCAGCCAAGATGGACTGCCGGGCAATGAGCAGTTCTTC. Amino acid sequence: CASSQDGLPGNEQFF.

The genes are TRBV29-1 and TRBJ2-1; D is tentatively TRBD1 or TRBD2 (5 bases each). V was cut by 7 bases and J by 15 bases, with 25 bases left in between. CDR3 length equals 13 residues. Germline lookup yields CDR1 SQVTM and CDR2 ANQGSEA. As DNA, the CDR3 is TGCAGCGGATCCAGCAGGGCGAGGAGAGGGATGTTCTTC. Its protein is CSGSSRARRGMFF.

The rearrangement links TRBV7-9 to TRBJ2-1; the D gene is possibly TRBD1 (6 bases). Looked up from germline, CDR1 is SEHNR and CDR2 is FQNEAQ (reference sequence). V gave up 3 bases and J gave up 5 bases, with 11 bases separating them. This CDR3 comprises 14 residues. The CDR3 loop reads CASSFIGDNNEQFF. As DNA, the CDR3 is TGTGCCAGCAGCTTTATCGGGGACAACAATGAGCAGTTCTTC. Combining the CDR3 with reference TRBV7-9 and TRBJ2-1 gives the whole variable domain DTGVSQNPRHKITKRGQNVTFRCDPISEHNRLYWYRQTLGQGPEFLTYFQNEAQLEKSRLLSDRFSAERPKGSFSTLEIQRTEQGDSAMYLCASSFIGDNNEQFFGPGTRLTVL.

The chain combines TRBV19 with TRBJ2-1, with 8 bases lining up with TRBD2. V dropped 4 bases and J dropped 6; count of bases not matched to a gene: 14. The CDR3 spans 17 residues. Per the germline V gene, CDR1 is LNHDA and CDR2 is SQIVND (reference sequence). CDR3 bases: TGTGCCAGTAGTACCCCCACGGGACTAGATGTTCTCAATGAGCAGTTCTTC. This translates into CASSTPTGLDVLNEQFF.

The rearrangement links TRBV20-1 to TRBJ2-5; D not resolved. Trimming left V 6 bases short and J 6 bases short, with 8 bases between. This CDR3 contains 10 residues. CDR1 and CDR2 (germline): DFQATT, SNEGSKA (reference sequence). CDR3 loop: CSASHKTQYF. The CDR3 nucleotides read TGCAGTGCATCACATAAGACCCAGTACTTC.

This chain joins TRBV7-2 and TRBJ2-2; 9 bases line up with TRBD2. The germline CDR1 and CDR2 sequences are SGHTA and FQGNSA. The CDR3 loop spans 15 amino acids. V shed 7 bases, J shed 4 bases, and the junction held 7 bases outside the gene matches. CDR3 nucleotide sequence: TGTGCCAGCACGCTGGGACTAGCTAGCACCGGGGAGCTGTTTTTT. Translated, it gives CASTLGLASTGELFF. The whole variable domain, filled in from reference TRBV7-2 and TRBJ2-2, reads GAGVSQSPSNKVTEKGKDVELRCDPISGHTALYWYRQSLGQGLEFLIYFQGNSAPDKSGLPSDRFSAERTGGSVSTLTIQRTQQEDSAVYLCASTLGLASTGELFFGEGSRLTVL.

This chain links TRBV4-2 with TRBJ2-7, with D possibly TRBD2 on 6 matching bases. V was trimmed by 0 bases and J by 7 bases, leaving 13 bases between them. CDR1 and CDR2 (germline): LGHNA, YNFKEQ. This CDR3 spans 14 amino acids. The CDR3 sequence: CASSQEVSGREQYF. The CDR3, as DNA: TGTGCCAGCAGCCAAGAGGTTAGCGGTCGGGAGCAGTACTTC.

The CDR3 protein is CASSQGTSGRRYPYNEQFF. CDR3 nucleotide sequence: TGCGCCAGCAGCCAAGGGACTAGCGGGAGGAGGTACCCCTACAATGAGCAGTTCTTC. The rearrangement uses TRBV4-3 and TRBJ2-1, with TRBD2 matching over 14 bases. In germline, CDR1 is LGHNA, CDR2 YSLEER. Unmatched junction bases numbered 7, after V lost 1 base and J lost 2 bases. There are 19 residues in the CDR3.

The rearrangement uses TRBV5-6 and TRBJ2-2; D remains unclear. Germline CDR1 is SGHDT and CDR2 is YYEEEE. This CDR3 region has 17 residues. Trimming shortened V by 0 bases and J by 3 bases, and 15 bases separated the two germline ends. CDR3 coding DNA: TGTGCCAGCAGCTTGGGATCGGGCGTATACGACACCGGGGAGCTGTTTTTT. This encodes CASSLGSGVYDTGELFF.

The chain links TRBV7-2 to TRBJ1-5, with D unclear. The CDR3 covers 12 residues. Germline assignment: CDR1 SGHTA and CDR2 FQGNSA. Trimming pared 2 bases from V and 7 bases from J, leaving 6 bases between. CDR3 region: CASSLLSQPQHF. In nucleotides, the CDR3 is TGTGCCAGCAGCTTACTATCACAGCCCCAGCATTTT.

The sample holds one count of this clone. In DNA form, the CDR3 reads TGTGCCTGGAGTTCCGGGGAGCTGTTTTTT. Its protein product is CAWSSGELFF. The chain uses TRBV30 and TRBJ2-2; D gene uncertain. The CDR3 length is 10 residues. Per the germline V gene, CDR1 is GTSNPN and CDR2 is SVGIG (reference sequence). V was pared by 2 bases and J by 6 bases, with 1 base between.

The chain uses TRBV5-1 and TRBJ1-1; no firm D call. Germline CDR1 reads SGHRS; CDR2 reads YFSETQ. This CDR3 is built from 13 residues. Trimming removed 0 bases at V and 1 base at J, with 4 bases between. CDR3: CASSLGSNTEAFF. CDR3 nucleotides: TGCGCCAGCAGCTTGGGGTCGAACACTGAAGCTTTCTTT.

A remark on this clone: One end of the junction fails to match germline, which may point to a read error. The chain uses TRBV7-7 and TRBJ2-2; D not certain. This CDR3 has 14 residues. Germline loops: CDR1 SSHAT, CDR2 FNYEAQ (reference sequence). CDR3 sequence (DNA): TGTGCTAGCAGCTTAGGTAGTCTAACCGGGGAGCTGTTTTTT. It is translated as CASSLGSLTGELFF. Full variable domain (outside the CDR3, taken from reference TRBV7-7 and TRBJ2-2): GAGVSQSPRYKVTKRGQDVTLRCDPISSHATLYWYQQALGQGPEFLTYFNYEAQPDKSGLPSDRFSAERPEGSISTLTIQRTEQRDSAMYRCASSLGSLTGELFFGEGSRLTVL.

This clone was detected only once. The rearrangement links TRBV7-8 to TRBJ2-2, with D possibly being TRBD1 (6 bases). V shed 1 base and J shed 3 bases, with 15 bases lying between them. CDR3 size: 17 residues. In germline, CDR1 is SGHVS, CDR2 FQNEAQ. The CDR3 loop is CASSLVGQGSYTGELFF. Written as DNA, the CDR3 is TGTGCCAGCAGCTTAGTAGGGCAGGGGTCTTACACCGGGGAGCTGTTTTTT.

This clone occurred once. The chain couples TRBV4-3 to TRBJ2-1, with 9 bases identical to TRBD2. This CDR3 contains 17 residues. The V gene's germline CDR1 is LGHNA and CDR2 YSLEER. V shed 0 bases, J shed 4 bases, and the junction held 7 bases outside the gene matches. Written as DNA, the CDR3 is TGCGCCAGCAGCCAAGAAGGGGGCGGGAGGGGATACAATGAGCAGTTCTTC. This codes for CASSQEGGGRGYNEQFF.

The chain joins TRBV6-5 to TRBJ1-1, with no clear D. The germline V and J ends were trimmed by 0 bases and 2 bases, with 7 bases remaining between them. Germline V gene data show CDR1 as MNHEY and CDR2 as SVGAGI. CDR3 size: 14 residues. The CDR3 nucleotides read TGTGCCAGCAGTTACTCTGACCCCAACACTGAAGCTTTCTTT. As protein: CASSYSDPNTEAFF.

The rearrangement links TRBV18 to TRBJ2-7; D might be TRBD1 (6 bases). The CDR3 consists of 14 residues. Germline V gives CDR1 KGHSH, CDR2 LQKENI. Trimming took 6 bases from V and 5 from J, leaving 17 bases between them. Here the CDR3 reads CASSLEGDLDEQYF. As DNA, the CDR3 is TGTGCCAGCTCCCTTGAGGGGGATCTCGACGAGCAGTACTTC.

The chain uses TRBV30 and TRBJ2-7; D is perhaps TRBD2 (5 bases). Deletions cut 0 bases from V and 7 bases from J, with 13 bases between. CDR1 is GTSNPN and CDR2 is SVGIG in the germline V gene (reference sequence). This CDR3 spans 13 amino acids. The CDR3 DNA reads as TGTGCCTGGAGTGTACGAGGCGGGTTTGAGCAGTACTTC. This sequence encodes CAWSVRGGFEQYF.

The chain recombines TRBV29-1 with TRBJ1-1, with D uncertain. This CDR3 region has 13 residues. Germline assignment: CDR1 SQVTM and CDR2 ANQGSEA. V was cut by 6 bases and J by 4 bases, with 15 bases left in between. The CDR3 bases are TGCAGCGTGGAGGTTGGTTGGGGCACTGAAGCTTTCTTT. Amino acid sequence: CSVEVGWGTEAFF. The variable domain in full, with the rest retrieved from reference TRBV29-1 and TRBJ1-1, is SAVISQKPSRDICQRGTSLTIQCQVDSQVTMMFWYRQQPGQSLTLIATANQGSEATYESGFVIDKFPISRPNLTFSTLTVSNMSPEDSSIYLCSVEVGWGTEAFFGQGTRLTVV.

The rearrangement uses TRBV11-2 and TRBJ1-2; maybe TRBD1 (5 bases). Trimming cost V 1 base and J 0 bases, with 9 bases left between them. The CDR3 consists of 15 residues. Germline V gene sequence: CDR1 SGHAT, CDR2 FQNNGV. For the CDR3, the DNA is TGTGCCAGCAGCTTAGGAGGGACTCCTAACTATGGCTACACCTTC. Its protein is CASSLGGTPNYGYTF.

The V call is TRBV5-3, the J call TRBJ1-1, with D tentatively TRBD1 (5 bases). TRBV5-3 falls under the ORF class, with uncertain function. The V gene lost 4 bases and the J gene lost 0 bases, with 13 bases spanning the gap. The CDR3 length is 15 residues. The CDR3 sequence: CARSPGRLMNTEAFF. In nucleotides, the CDR3 is TGTGCCAGAAGCCCGGGACGGCTTATGAACACTGAAGCTTTCTTT.

The J gene is TRBJ2-1, the V gene TRBV9; 9 nucleotides line up with TRBD2. The germline gives CDR1 SGDLS, CDR2 YYNGEE. The trim removed 0 bases at V and 7 bases at J, leaving 8 bases unmatched. This CDR3 spans 16 amino acids. The chain's CDR3 is CASSVAASGVVNEQFF. For the CDR3, the DNA is TGTGCCAGCAGCGTAGCTGCTAGCGGGGTTGTTAATGAGCAGTTCTTC. The variable domain in full, completed from reference TRBV9 and TRBJ2-1, reads DSGVTQTPKHLITATGQRVTLRCSPRSGDLSVYWYQQSLDQGLQFLIQYYNGEERAKGNILERFSAQQFPDLHSELNLSSLELGDSALYFCASSVAASGVVNEQFFGPGTRLTVL.

The chain uses TRBV6-1 and TRBJ1-2; D may be TRBD1 (6 bases). This CDR3 contains 13 residues. Germline values: CDR1 MNHNS, CDR2 SASEGT. V was cut by 4 bases and J by 4 bases, with 10 bases left in between. The CDR3 bases are TGTGCCAGCAGTGGAGGGACACCCTATGGCTACACCTTC. This gives the protein CASSGGTPYGYTF.

This rearrangement joins TRBV11-2 to TRBJ2-5, with unresolved D. CDR1 is SGHAT, CDR2 FQNNGV, per germline. The CDR3 covers 14 residues. Trimming cost V 0 bases and J 3 bases, with 8 bases left between them. The CDR3 is CASSLEATEETQYF. The CDR3 DNA follows: TGTGCCAGCAGCTTAGAGGCGACGGAAGAGACCCAGTACTTC.

DNA for the CDR3: TGTGCCAGCAGTGATCGGAGGGGGAGTCAGCCCCAGCATTTT. Protein: CASSDRRGSQPQHF. V is TRBV2 and J is TRBJ1-5; TRBD1 is a possible D gene (6 bases). V lost 3 bases to trimming and J lost 6 bases, with 12 bases between them. This CDR3 is built from 14 residues. Per germline, CDR1 SNHLY and CDR2 FYNNEI. The full variable domain, completed using reference TRBV2 and TRBJ1-5, is EPEVTQTPSHQVTQMGQEVILRCVPISNHLYFYWYRQILGQKVEFLVSFYNNEISEKSEIFDDQFSVERPDGSNFTLKIRSTKLEDSAMYFCASSDRRGSQPQHFGDGTRLSIL.

J is TRBJ2-3 and V is TRBV5-4, with TRBD2 matching over 8 bases. The CDR3 consists of 15 residues. CDR1 and CDR2 (germline): SGHNT, YYREEE (reference sequence). Trimming took 1 base from V and 0 from J; bases not matched to a gene: 1. CDR3 amino acids: CASSLLAGSTDTQYF. In DNA form, the CDR3 reads TGTGCCAGCAGCTTGTTAGCGGGGAGCACAGATACGCAGTATTTT.

The chain recombines TRBV2 with TRBJ1-2, with D hard to call. With 7 bases removed from V and 6 bases from J, the gap between germline ends came to 24 bases. CDR1 is SNHLY, CDR2 FYNNEI, per germline. CDR3 length: 16 amino acids. Written as DNA, the CDR3 is TGTGCCAGCAAATACCAGTTGGAAGGTCGAAGCGATGGCTACACCTTC. Translated, it gives CASKYQLEGRSDGYTF.

The genes are TRBV6-1 and TRBJ1-2, with 7 bases lining up with TRBD1. V lost 5 bases, J lost 4 bases, and 1 base stayed unmatched. The germline V gene has CDR1 MNHNS and CDR2 SASEGT. The CDR3 is 12 residues long. The CDR3 region has the DNA TGTGCCAGCAGTCGACAGGGCTATGGCTACACCTTC. As protein: CASSRQGYGYTF.

The chain joins TRBV2 to TRBJ2-1; perhaps D is TRBD1 or TRBD2 (5 bases each). CDR1 is SNHLY and CDR2 is FYNNEI in the germline V gene. Trimming pared 6 bases from V and 1 base from J, leaving 10 bases between. CDR3 length: 14 residues. Here the CDR3 DNA reads TGTGCCAGCAGACCAGGGAGTTCCTACAATGAGCAGTTCTTC. It is translated as CASRPGSSYNEQFF.

The chain is built from TRBV30 and TRBJ2-7, with D possibly matching TRBD2 (6 bases). V was shortened by 0 bases and J by 4 bases, with 10 bases between the two germline ends. CDR1 is GTSNPN, CDR2 SVGIG, per germline (reference sequence). This CDR3 region has 13 residues. The CDR3 reads CAWSVGTPYEQYF. CDR3 sequence (DNA): TGTGCCTGGAGTGTCGGGACTCCATACGAGCAGTACTTC.

The J gene is TRBJ2-7, the V gene TRBV10-2; D is possibly TRBD1 or TRBD2 (6 bases each). CDR3 length equals 13 residues. V lost 3 bases to trimming and J lost 3 bases, with 9 bases between them. Germline V gene data show CDR1 as WSHSY and CDR2 as SAAADI. Here the CDR3 DNA reads TGCGCCAGCAGTGACGGGGGCAACTACGAGCAGTACTTC. Translating it yields CASSDGGNYEQYF.